This TCR beta chain is drawn from a study of T cells after yellow fever vaccination (dated by TCRdb to between 2017 and 2020). The study in broad terms: The SMART-Seq v4 Ultra Low Input RNA kit was used to prepare libraries from fractions with low cell numbers. To follow T-cell clones before and after both primary and booster YFV17D yellow fever vaccination, bulk TCR alpha and beta repertoires underwent longitudinal sequencing. Bulk PBMC replicates and cell subsets were isolated from blood drawn at multiple timepoints before and after both primary and secondary immunization. Two healthy male donors, one aged 18 to 29 and one aged 30 to 40 years, were included in the cohort.

From V the trimming removes 7 bases and from J it removes 4 bases, while the gene matches leave 7 bases of the junction unaccounted for. The germline V gene gives CDR1 as SQVTM and CDR2 as ANQGSEA. The CDR3 spans 12 residues, from the cysteine through the phenylalanine. Only the CDR3 part of the read is kept: 36 bases, read in frame from the first base. Broader findings and caveats from the paper: Because abundant contaminating clonotypes from the bulk population could be contained in FACS-sorted repertoires, computational filtering was required. Compared with the primary T-cell response, the secondary T-cell response was faster but weaker, reaching its peak on day 5 rather than on day 15. Only a couple of donors were included in the study, so the extent to which the findings can be generalized is limited. A small fraction of clonotypes appeared in both the CD4 and CD8 compartments, likely as a result of convergent recombination. Most clones expanded after primary vaccination were re-detected after the booster (almost 98% of CD4 and roughly 87% of CD8), suggesting broad memory maintenance.

This clonotype was seen ten or more times. Which antigen it targets is not known. No base-level quality is on record; no much larger clone is a single base apart. This specimen's treatment or condition label, per the study, means: live attenuated yellow fever vaccine strain. At every blood-draw timepoint, two biological replicates of bulk PBMCs were collected. A standard Ficoll-Paque protocol was used to isolate PBMCs from peripheral blood. RNA was extracted with TriZol from bulk PBMCs, CD4 and CD8 fractions, and dextramer-positive and dextramer-negative fractions. TCR cDNA was made using 5'RACE template switching, a step that added a universal primer site and unique molecular identifiers. Priming of cDNA synthesis was performed from both the TCR alpha and TCR beta constant segments. Libraries were amplified in two PCR steps, with sample barcodes and sequencing adapters added in the second step. Sequencing of the libraries was done on either Illumina HiSeq 2500 (2x100 bp) or NovaSeq (2x150 bp). Under the source paper's analysis protocol: MIGEC was used to demultiplex reads and collapse the reads into UMI consensus sequences, and MiXCR was used for V(D)J alignment. Vaccine-responding clonotypes were defined with edgeR using replicate PBMC samples, requiring FDR below 0.01 and a log2 fold change above 5 up to day 15. CD4 or CD8 identity was assigned to each bulk clonotype according to whether the clonotype was present at higher abundance in the sequenced CD4 repertoire or the sequenced CD8 repertoire. The raw public data were reprocessed by TCRdb itself: fastp quality trimming at Q25, MiXCR clonotype calling, in-frame beta chains only. Each CDR3 protein gets just one entry, which takes the most common genes and DNA from the rows behind it. TCRdb, not the original authors, processed these V and J calls. This sample holds 450,000 to 650,000 distinct CDR3 sequences; approximately 15% were observed only once. Around 15% of the sample is taken by the ten largest.

This receptor was identified in a man aged 30 to 45 who received the YFV17D yellow fever vaccine. Sample: PBMCs, taken on the day of the yellow fever booster vaccination. The rearrangement combines TRBV29-1 with TRBJ2-7; 7 bases in the junction line up with TRBD1. The nucleotide sequence is TGCAGCGAAGTGGGACAGCCATACGAGCAGTACTTC. Translated, this is CSEVGQPYEQYF.